The TCR beta chain described here comes from a study of blood T cells in healthy people across ages. Note on this clonotype: Its cognate antigen is unknown.

The total RNA that was extracted per sample amounted to at least 5.5 micrograms. Study-wide points: Calculation of diversity from one million T cells yielded estimates considered to be underestimates. Using unsorted PBMCs precluded a conclusive naive versus antigen-experienced comparison.

Together with a sample-barcoded 5' primer, a J-beta primer mix was included in a second PCR lasting roughly 6 to 12 cycles. The authors tagged each cDNA molecule using a template-switch adaptor with 12 random nucleotides. TCRdb analysed the 5' RACE reads with MiXCR anew, one entry per CDR3 protein. The repertoire holds hundreds of thousands of distinct CDR3 sequences, with 40% to 45% as singletons. Trimming removed 7 bases from V and 7 bases from J, with 15 bases in between. The CDR3 covers 12 residues. The germline V gene encodes CDR1 DFQATT and CDR2 SNEGSKA (reference sequence). The sequenced sample consisted of blood. The chain recombines TRBV20-1 with TRBJ2-3, with D perhaps matching TRBD2 (5 bases). The TCR sequence derives from an older man in good health. The CDR3 coding sequence is TGCAGTGGTGGACCGGGGAAGTATACGCAGTATTTT. Protein: CSGGPGKYTQYF.